The source of this T cell receptor (beta chain) is a study of T cells after yellow fever vaccination. Study results and caveats: FACS-sorted repertoires could contain abundant clonotypes contaminating from the bulk population. It was a small share of clonotypes that appeared in both CD4 and CD8 compartments. A faster peak, day 5 versus 15, was reached by the weaker secondary response. Post-booster reappearance was seen for most primary-vaccination clones (roughly 97% CD4, roughly 91% CD8).

The germline gives CDR1 SGDLS, CDR2 YYNGEE. This CDR3 is 13 amino acids long. V gave up 0 bases and J gave up 8 bases, with 9 bases separating them. TCRdb called the 5' RACE reads again in MiXCR, with one record for every CDR3 protein. The repertoire holds 310,000 or so distinct CDR3 sequences, with about 6.6% as singletons. This clonotype was picked up a small number of times. Its antigen is currently unknown. This sequence was found in a man between 18 and 35 years old who received the YFV17D yellow fever vaccine. V gene TRBV9 combines with J gene TRBJ2-1; D is unresolved. This specimen consisted of PBMCs, obtained about 41 days after the first yellow fever vaccination. CDR3 bases: TGTGCCAGCAGCGTAGAACGTGGGGATGAGCAGTTCTTC. Protein: CASSVERGDEQFF.